A single sample gave rise to the 15 T cell receptor beta chains below, sequenced in a study of shared clonotypes between healthy human individuals. Assay used: immunoSEQ multiplex PCR; TCRdb lists only in-frame clones, some missing. Here the sample spans roughly 480,000 clones, roughly 85% being singletons. The sample was PBMCs. The receptor source for this set is a woman in her 40s in good health. Some clones in this sample may be carry-over from other donors' samples.

The rearrangement uses TRBV15 and TRBJ1-5; D might be TRBD1 (5 bases). The CDR3 loop spans 16 amino acids. Between the trimmed V and J ends, which lost 4 bases and 3 bases, there was a span of 16 bases. From germline, CDR1 is LNHNV and CDR2 YYDKDF (reference sequence). In DNA form, the CDR3 reads TGTGCCACCAGCACCGATGACAGAGGATCCAATCAGCCCCAGCATTTT. This translates into CATSTDDRGSNQPQHF.

The sample holds a few counts of this clone. This sequence joins TRBV7-9 and TRBJ1-1; unclear D gene. V shed 4 bases and J shed 6 bases, with 9 bases lying between them. The CDR3 loop spans 12 amino acids. CDR1 is SEHNR and CDR2 is FQNEAQ in the germline V gene (reference sequence). The CDR3 is CASSSDWAEAFF. In nucleotides, the CDR3 is TGTGCCAGCAGCTCCGATTGGGCTGAAGCTTTCTTT.

The V call is TRBV30, the J call TRBJ2-3; 12 bases match TRBD2. Germline V gene data show CDR1 as GTSNPN and CDR2 as SVGIG (reference sequence). With V trimmed by 1 base and J by 2 bases, 7 bases remained unmatched. The CDR3 runs to 17 residues. The CDR3 bases are TGTGCCTGGAGTGGACTAGCGGGAGACCTTGTCACAGATACGCAGTATTTT. Amino acids: CAWSGLAGDLVTDTQYF.

V usage is TRBV9 and J usage is TRBJ1-5, with a tentative D call TRBD1 (6 bases). Germline CDR1 SGDLS, CDR2 YYNGEE. CDR3 length: 15 amino acids. V gave up 4 bases and J gave up 1 base, with 12 bases separating them. DNA for the CDR3: TGTGCCAGCAGCCCCTCCGGGACAAGCAATCAGCCCCAGCATTTT. Amino acid sequence: CASSPSGTSNQPQHF.

This clone was counted once. The genes are TRBV19 and TRBJ2-5, with 15 bases that match TRBD2. Unmatched junction bases numbered 9, after V lost 3 bases and J lost 7 bases. Germline V gives CDR1 LNHDA, CDR2 SQIVND (reference sequence). This CDR3 comprises 17 residues. CDR3 in DNA: TGTGCCAGTAGTATCCCGGGACTAGCGGGAGGACCGGGGACCCAGTACTTC. It encodes CASSIPGLAGGPGTQYF.

This chain links TRBV5-4 with TRBJ2-7; 9 bases align to TRBD1. Trimming cost V 5 bases and J 5 bases; bases outside gene matches: 8. The V gene's germline CDR1 is SGHNT and CDR2 YYREEE (reference sequence). The CDR3 spans 14 residues. In DNA form, the CDR3 reads TGTGCCAGCAGTCCGGCTGACAGGGGGAACGAGCAGTACTTC. Protein: CASSPADRGNEQYF.

This chain links TRBV11-2 with TRBJ2-3; D is possibly TRBD1 or TRBD2 (6 bases each). The length of the CDR3 is 18 residues. Germline CDR1 SGHAT, CDR2 FQNNGV. Trimming stripped 7 bases from V and 3 bases from J, with 26 bases between. For the CDR3, the DNA is TGTGCCAGCACAAAGGGGGGCTATCGAATACCCAAAACAGATACGCAGTATTTT. It yields the protein CASTKGGYRIPKTDTQYF.

The rearrangement uses TRBV7-8 and TRBJ1-1; D gene uncertain. The CDR3 runs to 14 residues. In germline, CDR1 is SGHVS, CDR2 FQNEAQ. The germline V and J ends were trimmed by 4 bases and 5 bases, with 14 bases remaining between them. DNA of the CDR3: TGTGCCAGCAGCTCGACCGCTTCTCTGACTGAAGCTTTCTTT. Translation gives CASSSTASLTEAFF.

The chain has TRBV6-4 and TRBJ1-5, with 7 bases matching TRBD1. In germline, CDR1 is MRHNA, CDR2 SNTAGT. This CDR3 has 13 amino acids. Trimming took 3 bases from V and 5 from J; bases not matched to a gene: 1. The CDR3 loop reads CASSEDRDQPQHF. CDR3 coding DNA: TGTGCCAGCAGTGAAGACAGGGATCAGCCCCAGCATTTT.

This clone has a handful of counts. The chain has TRBV4-3 and TRBJ1-1; D is unresolved. CDR3 length equals 15 residues. Germline V gene lookup returns CDR1 LGHNA and CDR2 YSLEER. V lost 2 bases and J 0 bases, leaving 10 bases between the germline ends. CDR3 in amino acids: CASSQMLTVNTEAFF. DNA of the CDR3: TGCGCCAGCAGCCAAATGCTGACGGTGAACACTGAAGCTTTCTTT.

The rearrangement joins TRBV19 to TRBJ2-7; D may match TRBD1 or TRBD2 (5 bases each). The CDR3 loop spans 15 amino acids. Trimming removed 4 bases from V and 2 bases from J, with 15 bases in between. The germline gives CDR1 LNHDA, CDR2 SQIVND (reference sequence). Here the CDR3 DNA reads TGTGCCAGTAGTAGACAAGCGGAAGGGGCCTACGAGCAGTACTTC. This sequence encodes CASSRQAEGAYEQYF.

A word on this clone: Other DNA sequences from this sample encode an identical CDR3 as well. The chain is built from TRBV7-9 and TRBJ1-5; D is ambiguous. The CDR3 loop spans 13 amino acids. CDR1 and CDR2 from the germline V gene are SEHNR and FQNEAQ (reference sequence). V gave up 5 bases and J gave up 2 bases, with 7 bases separating them. In DNA, the CDR3 is TGTGCCAGCAGCCCGGACGGCAATCAGCCCCAGCATTTT. Translation gives CASSPDGNQPQHF.

This rearrangement joins TRBV5-1 to TRBJ2-5, with 8 bases that match TRBD2. CDR3 size: 12 residues. Germline lookup yields CDR1 SGHRS and CDR2 YFSETQ. The CDR3 loop reads CGSREGGETQYF. CDR3 DNA: TGCGGATCCCGGGAGGGAGGGGAGACCCAGTACTTC.

This clone appeared once. The genes are TRBV6-5 and TRBJ2-7, with D maybe TRBD1 (5 bases). In germline, CDR1 is MNHEY, CDR2 SVGAGI. The CDR3 spans 14 residues. Trimming took off 6 bases at V and 4 bases at J, with 16 bases between the two ends. DNA of the CDR3: TGTGCCAGCAGGTCCGACTTTGACAGTTACGAGCAGTACTTC. Translated: CASRSDFDSYEQYF.

V usage is TRBV28 and J usage is TRBJ1-4; D is undetermined. The germline V gene encodes CDR1 MDHEN and CDR2 SYDVKM. The CDR3 spans 13 residues. Trimming cost V 3 bases and J 8 bases, with 10 bases left between them. The CDR3 DNA reads as TGTGCCAGCAGTTTCGGGGTTGCGGAAAAACTGTTTTTT. This translates into CASSFGVAEKLFF.